Sequencing of this T cell receptor (beta chain) was carried out in a study of T-cell reconstitution after alpha-beta-depleted transplantation in children. CDR3 length equals 15 residues. Trimming took off 1 base at V and 0 bases at J, with 7 bases between the two ends. Researchers prepared the TCRbeta library using unique molecular identifiers, the study reports. MiXCR, applied by TCRdb to the PCR reads, yields one record per CDR3 protein. The top ten clones hold 0.85% to 1.3% of a sample with roughly 590,000 distinct CDR3 sequences, approximately 16% of them seen once. The TCR originated in a human donor who donated a stem cell graft to a child with acute myeloid leukemia. The chain carries TRBV12-3 or TRBV12-4 and TRBJ1-5, with a tentative D call TRBD1 (5 bases). The specimen comprised PBMCs from the stem cell graft donor, sampled from the stem cell graft. This CDR3 is CASSLDGASNQPQHF. Here the CDR3 DNA reads TGTGCCAGCAGTTTAGATGGGGCTAGCAATCAGCCCCAGCATTTT.